This paragraph reports one T cell receptor beta chain. Its antigen is undetermined. This specimen belongs to a study of cytomegalovirus exposure and HLA in healthy donors. PCR involved 60 Vbeta and 13 Jbeta primers. The table came from immunoSEQ multiplex PCR; TCRdb's copy has only in-frame clones and leaves some out. Of 130,000 or so clones listed, around 79% are singletons. The CDR3 covers 16 residues. Trimming removed 1 base from V and 0 bases from J, with 10 bases in between. CDR1 and CDR2 (germline): SGDLS, YYNGEE. Overall study findings and caveats: Sequencing likely caused a cluster of highly shared sequence variants. Association with HLA alleles at 0.05 false discovery rate was found for roughly 17,000 TCR beta sequences in a later analysis. CMV antigen specificity was confirmed in vitro for a few CMV-associated chains. Other equally common chains were less clonally expanded than HLA-associated TCR beta chains, a later analysis showed.

Source material: PBMCs. The receptor was isolated from a woman aged 40-49 years in good health and CMV-seropositive. The chain recombines TRBV9 with TRBJ2-2; no clear D gene. The CDR3 here is CASSVFPTANTGELFF. CDR3 nucleotide sequence: TGTGCCAGCAGCGTATTTCCTACGGCGAACACCGGGGAGCTGTTTTTT. Full variable domain (remainder filled in from reference TRBV9 and TRBJ2-2): DSGVTQTPKHLITATGQRVTLRCSPRSGDLSVYWYQQSLDQGLQFLIQYYNGEERAKGNILERFSAQQFPDLHSELNLSSLELGDSALYFCASSVFPTANTGELFFGEGSRLTVL.